Presented here are 18 T cell receptor beta chains from one specimen sequenced in a study of control samples from healthy donors and cancer patients. Sequencing was performed with immunoSEQ multiplex PCR; in TCRdb, only in-frame clones are kept and a portion is missing. Of under 70,000 clones in the sample, 90% were seen once. Material for sequencing was PBMCs. Receptors were obtained from a woman aged 45 to 65 with colorectal cancer.

The chain combines TRBV28 with TRBJ2-7, with a tentative D call TRBD1 (5 bases). The V and J ends lost 3 bases and 3 bases respectively, with 9 bases between them. The germline V gene encodes CDR1 MDHEN and CDR2 SYDVKM. The CDR3 contains 13 residues. The CDR3 nucleotides read TGTGCCAGCAGTTTGCTCAGGGACTACGAGCAGTACTTC. This codes for CASSLLRDYEQYF.

The V gene is TRBV19, the J gene TRBJ2-2, with D perhaps TRBD2 (5 bases). The V gene's germline CDR1 is LNHDA and CDR2 SQIVND (reference sequence). Trimming pared 8 bases from V and 0 bases from J, leaving 13 bases between. CDR3 length: 15 amino acids. DNA for the CDR3: TGTGCCAGTGCCGAACAGAGGGCGAACACCGGGGAGCTGTTTTTT. This encodes CASAEQRANTGELFF.

This chain links TRBV5-1 with TRBJ2-5, with D possibly matching TRBD2 (6 bases). Germline V gene lookup returns CDR1 SGHRS and CDR2 YFSETQ. The CDR3 covers 13 residues. V lost 5 bases, J lost 0 bases, and 8 bases lay in between. The CDR3 nucleotides read TGCGCCAGCAGTGGGGACTACCAAGAGACCCAGTACTTC. This encodes CASSGDYQETQYF.

In the case of this clone: At one end the junction does not follow the germline gene, possibly because of a read error. This chain joins TRBV2 and TRBJ2-7; TRBD1 matches 10 bases. The V gene's germline CDR1 is SNHLY and CDR2 FYNNEI. The CDR3 is made up of 17 amino acids. Written as DNA, the CDR3 is TGTGCCAACAGTGAAGAGACATCCGGGACAGGGGCCTACGAGCAGTACTTC. Translated, it gives CANSEETSGTGAYEQYF.

This clone appeared a single time. The junction departs from the called germline gene at one end, perhaps through a read error. The chain has TRBV19 and TRBJ2-7; 8 nucleotides line up with TRBD1. This CDR3 spans 15 amino acids. Germline V CDR1 and CDR2: LNHDA, SQIVND (reference sequence). The DNA of the CDR3 is TGTGCCAGTAGTATAGGACAGGGGTCAACCTACGGGCAGTACTTC. It specifies CASSIGQGSTYGQYF.

The V and J genes are TRBV7-8 and TRBJ2-1; 8 bases map to TRBD2. The V segment lost 5 bases and the J segment 8 bases; nucleotides outside the gene matches: 8. Germline CDR1 is SGHVS and CDR2 is FQNEAQ. The CDR3 contains 14 residues. The CDR3 loop is CASSPPGGGYEQFF. The DNA for the CDR3 is TGTGCCAGCAGCCCGCCGGGAGGGGGATATGAGCAGTTCTTC.

Only a few counts were recorded for this clone. The chain combines TRBV5-1 with TRBJ1-3; D is unclear. The V end was cut by 4 bases, the J end by 9 bases, with 14 bases between. The CDR3 extends over 13 amino acids. From germline, CDR1 is SGHRS and CDR2 YFSETQ. Written as DNA, the CDR3 is TGCGCCAGCAGCGCCTCGTCCTCTTCCACCATATATTTT. The encoded protein is CASSASSSSTIYF.

V is TRBV18 and J is TRBJ1-1; D is perhaps TRBD1 (6 bases). Trimming shortened V by 0 bases and J by 4 bases, and 15 bases separated the two germline ends. This CDR3 has 16 amino acids. The germline V gene has CDR1 KGHSH and CDR2 LQKENI. The chain's CDR3 is CASSPPGGRSGTEAFF. CDR3 coding DNA: TGTGCCAGCTCACCACCTGGGGGCAGGTCTGGCACTGAAGCTTTCTTT.

V usage is TRBV24-1 and J usage is TRBJ2-1; 12 bases line up with TRBD2. The V gene end was trimmed by 5 bases and the J gene end by 5 bases; junction bases not matched to a gene: 6. CDR3 length: 16 residues. Germline V gives CDR1 KGHDR, CDR2 SFDVKD. This chain's CDR3 is CATSVRGLAGNNEQFF. The CDR3 bases are TGTGCCACCAGTGTCAGGGGACTAGCGGGTAACAATGAGCAGTTCTTC.

This clone appeared a few times. The rearrangement links TRBV7-3 to TRBJ2-1; 11 positions agree with TRBD2. Trimming at V came to 5 bases and at J to 7 bases, leaving 4 bases not matched to a gene. Germline V lookup: CDR1 SGHTA, CDR2 FQGTGA. The CDR3 has 14 residues. DNA of the CDR3: TGTGCCAGCAGCCGTAGCGGGGGGGCTAATGAGCAGTTCTTC. Amino acid sequence: CASSRSGGANEQFF.

V and J are TRBV3-1 (or the pseudogene TRBV3-2) and TRBJ2-7; the match to TRBD1 covers 7 bases. The germline gives CDR1 LGHDT, CDR2 YNNKEL (reference sequence). The CDR3 loop spans 14 amino acids. V shed 1 base, J shed 5 bases, and the junction held 5 bases outside the gene matches. The CDR3 spells CASSQGQGSDEQYF. The CDR3 DNA reads as TGTGCCAGCAGCCAAGGACAGGGTAGCGACGAGCAGTACTTC.

The genes are TRBV19 and TRBJ1-1; a possible D gene is TRBD1 (6 bases). CDR1 LNHDA and CDR2 SQIVND come from the germline V gene (reference sequence). Trimming took 9 bases from V and 11 from J, leaving 19 bases between them. CDR3 length: 12 amino acids. The CDR3 DNA is TGTGCCAGCGCCCCCTCCCAGGGGTACGCTTTCTTT. Translation gives CASAPSQGYAFF.

The chain couples TRBV27 to TRBJ2-1; D is possibly TRBD1 (5 bases). The V and J ends lost 4 bases and 5 bases respectively, with 6 bases between them. CDR1 and CDR2 (germline): MNHEY, SMNVEV (reference sequence). The CDR3 totals 12 residues. Written as DNA, the CDR3 is TGTGCCAGCAGTTCCAGGGACAATGAGCAGTTCTTC. Translation gives CASSSRDNEQFF.

The rearrangement joins TRBV7-9 to TRBJ2-1; D ambiguous. V was trimmed by 1 base and J by 5 bases, leaving 15 bases between them. The germline CDR1 and CDR2 sequences are SEHNR and FQNEAQ (reference sequence). This CDR3 comprises 16 residues. The CDR3 reads CASSLVRVLGHNEQFF. DNA for the CDR3: TGTGCCAGCAGCTTAGTAAGGGTATTGGGTCACAATGAGCAGTTCTTC.

This chain links TRBV2 with TRBJ2-7; TRBD1 agrees at 8 bases. The ends lost 5 bases at V and 2 bases at J; junction bases unmatched: 17. Germline V gene sequence: CDR1 SNHLY, CDR2 FYNNEI. The CDR3 covers 18 residues. The CDR3 spells CASSTRTGQLGIAYEQYF. Here the CDR3 DNA reads TGTGCCAGCAGTACTAGGACAGGGCAGTTGGGGATAGCCTACGAGCAGTACTTC.

The chain is built from TRBV19 and TRBJ1-5, with TRBD1 as a possible D gene (5 bases). This CDR3 contains 14 residues. V was trimmed by 4 bases and J by 5 bases, leaving 12 bases between them. Per germline, CDR1 LNHDA and CDR2 SQIVND (reference sequence). The DNA of the CDR3 is TGTGCCAGTAGTAGCGACAGTGCCTATCAGCCCCAGCATTTT. The encoded protein is CASSSDSAYQPQHF.

Written as DNA, the CDR3 is TGTGCCAGCAGTGAAGGGGGCGGGAATCAGCCCCAGCATTTT. Translation: CASSEGGGNQPQHF. The V and J genes are TRBV6-1 and TRBJ1-5; TRBD1 is a possible D gene (5 bases). CDR3 length: 14 residues. The germline CDR1 and CDR2 sequences are MNHNS and SASEGT. The V end was cut by 1 base, the J end by 4 bases, with 8 bases between.

V usage is TRBV9 and J usage is TRBJ1-2; perhaps TRBD1 as D (5 bases). V dropped 3 bases and J dropped 2 bases, with 11 bases sitting between them. The length of the CDR3 is 14 residues. CDR1 is SGDLS, CDR2 YYNGEE, per germline. In DNA, the CDR3 is TGTGCCAGCAGCGGACGAGGGGACAACTATGGCTACACCTTC. Translating it yields CASSGRGDNYGYTF.